This entry describes one T cell receptor beta chain. The protocol was immunoSEQ multiplex PCR, while the TCRdb copy is restricted to in-frame clones and leaves out a portion. The sample holds some 500,000 clones; about 88% are singletons and the top ten take 7.8%. This record belongs to a study of blood T cell repertoires in COVID-19. With 5 bases clipped from V and 4 bases from J, the junction kept 6 bases outside the gene matches. CDR3 size: 14 residues. CDR1 SGHNT and CDR2 YENEEA come from the germline V gene. The specimen sequenced was peripheral blood. The V gene is TRBV11-3, the J gene TRBJ2-5; 8 bases align to TRBD2. The clonotype originates from a woman between 45 and 65 years old with COVID-19, enrolled during active disease. The CDR3 sequence: CASSAGGARETQYF. The CDR3, as DNA: TGTGCCAGCAGCGCCGGGGGGGCCCGAGAGACCCAGTACTTC. Filled out from reference TRBV11-3 and TRBJ2-5, the complete variable domain reads EAGVVQSPRYKIIEKKQPVAFWCNPISGHNTLYWYLQNLGQGPELLIRYENEEAVDDSQLPKDRFSAERLKGVDSTLKIQPAELGDSAVYLCASSAGGARETQYFGPGTRLLVL.